Shown below are 20 T cell receptor beta chains from a single sample sequenced in a study of T-cell reconstitution after alpha-beta-depleted transplantation in children. TCRbeta library preparation incorporated unique molecular identifiers. MiXCR, run by TCRdb on the PCR reads, gives a single entry per CDR3 protein. The table includes around 960,000 distinct CDR3 sequences, about 29% detected once. The source was PBMCs, mostly from graft donor cells, collected 360 days after TCRalphabeta/CD19-depleted stem cell transplant. The origin of the receptors is a boy less than two years old who had a stem cell transplant for SCID, so the T cells may come from the graft donor.

V usage is TRBV19 and J usage is TRBJ1-2, with a possible D match to TRBD1 (6 bases). CDR1 LNHDA and CDR2 SQIVND come from the germline V gene (reference sequence). The length of the CDR3 is 14 residues. V lost 1 base to trimming and J lost 2 bases, with 8 bases between them. DNA of the CDR3: TGTGCCAGTAGTATAGGGACAGTCAACTATGGCTACACCTTC. Encoded protein: CASSIGTVNYGYTF.

This clonotype was detected a few times. V and J are TRBV4-2 and TRBJ2-4, with TRBD2 matching 9 bases. Germline values: CDR1 LGHNA, CDR2 YNFKEQ. The CDR3 loop spans 17 amino acids. V was clipped by 0 bases and J by 4 bases; unmatched bases: 7. The CDR3 DNA reads as TGTGCCAGCAGCCAAGAAGAACAGACTAGCGGAAAAAACATTCAGTACTTC. This codes for CASSQEEQTSGKNIQYF.

The chain joins TRBV9 to TRBJ2-1; possibly TRBD2 for D (5 bases). Trimming removed 2 bases at V and 1 base at J, with 16 bases between. Germline lookup yields CDR1 SGDLS and CDR2 YYNGEE. CDR3 size: 17 residues. This CDR3 is CASSVAPLVQSYNEQFF. CDR3 bases: TGTGCCAGCAGCGTGGCCCCACTAGTTCAGTCCTACAATGAGCAGTTCTTC. Full variable domain (missing parts from reference TRBV9 and TRBJ2-1): DSGVTQTPKHLITATGQRVTLRCSPRSGDLSVYWYQQSLDQGLQFLIQYYNGEERAKGNILERFSAQQFPDLHSELNLSSLELGDSALYFCASSVAPLVQSYNEQFFGPGTRLTVL.

V usage is TRBV4-2 and J usage is TRBJ2-7, with D tentatively TRBD2 (7 bases). V shed 3 bases and J shed 7 bases, with 25 bases lying between them. This CDR3 is 17 amino acids long. Germline V lookup: CDR1 LGHNA, CDR2 YNFKEQ. CDR3 residues: CASSQLGWGGPPGEQYF. CDR3 nucleotides: TGTGCCAGCAGCCAGCTAGGTTGGGGGGGGCCCCCTGGGGAGCAGTACTTC.

The V call is TRBV20-1, the J call TRBJ1-2, with TRBD1 identical over 9 bases. J lost 3 bases, V lost 0 bases, and 5 bases had no gene match. This CDR3 spans 15 amino acids. Germline V gene sequence: CDR1 DFQATT, CDR2 SNEGSKA (reference sequence). CDR3 region: CSARDRTGAHYGYTF. The CDR3 DNA reads TGCAGTGCTAGAGATAGGACAGGGGCCCACTATGGCTACACCTTC.

This clonotype was observed a few times. The rearrangement uses TRBV2 and TRBJ1-5; D uncertain. CDR1 and CDR2 (germline): SNHLY, FYNNEI. Trimming left V 4 bases short and J 3 bases short, with 16 bases between. This CDR3 contains 16 residues. The DNA for the CDR3 is TGTGCCAGCAGTGTTAAGGGCCAGTCCGTCAATCAGCCCCAGCATTTT. Translated, it gives CASSVKGQSVNQPQHF.

The gene calls are TRBV7-9 and TRBJ2-5; 7 nucleotides line up with TRBD1. Germline values: CDR1 SEHNR, CDR2 FQNEAQ (reference sequence). The CDR3 length is 15 residues. The V and J ends lost 3 bases and 4 bases, in that order; junction bases with no gene match: 8. The DNA for the CDR3 is TGTGCCAGCAGCTTTGACAGGGTATCGAGAGAGACCCAGTACTTC. Translation gives CASSFDRVSRETQYF.

The gene calls are TRBV4-2 and TRBJ2-3; TRBD2 matches at 11 bases. The CDR3 is made up of 18 amino acids. Germline trimming cut 0 bases from V and 4 bases from J; bases unmatched to any gene: 9. CDR1 LGHNA and CDR2 YNFKEQ come from the germline V gene. Written as DNA, the CDR3 is TGTGCCAGCAGCCAAGATCAGGGGCTAGCGGGGGGCTCAGATACGCAGTATTTT. Its protein product is CASSQDQGLAGGSDTQYF.

The chain has TRBV4-1 and TRBJ1-1; 8 bases agree with TRBD1. The CDR3 contains 15 residues. Germline assignment: CDR1 MGHRA and CDR2 YSYEKL. J lost 3 bases, V lost 1 base, and 4 bases had no gene match. Here the CDR3 reads CASSQGTGFDTEAFF. Written as DNA, the CDR3 is TGCGCCAGCAGCCAAGGGACAGGGTTCGACACTGAAGCTTTCTTT.

This clonotype was observed a few times. The rearrangement joins TRBV20-1 to TRBJ2-7; 9 bases are shared with TRBD1. J lost 3 bases, V lost 0 bases, and 3 bases had no gene match. Germline V gene lookup returns CDR1 DFQATT and CDR2 SNEGSKA (reference sequence). The CDR3 sequence is 14 residues long. The CDR3 region is CSARDRTGVYEQYF. The CDR3 DNA reads TGCAGTGCTAGAGATCGGACAGGGGTCTACGAGCAGTACTTC.

The chain joins TRBV12-3 or TRBV12-4 to TRBJ2-7; D unclear. This CDR3 region has 15 residues. V gave up 3 bases and J gave up 3 bases, with 15 bases separating them. The CDR3 sequence is CASSFRPWRIYEQYF. The DNA of the CDR3 is TGTGCCAGCAGTTTTCGGCCCTGGCGGATCTACGAGCAGTACTTC.

V and J are TRBV13 and TRBJ2-1, with 11 positions matching TRBD2. This CDR3 region has 15 residues. CDR1 is PRHDT, CDR2 FYEKMQ, per germline (reference sequence). J was trimmed by 8 bases and V by 3 bases; bases with no gene match: 6. CDR3: CASSFIAGGSDEQFF. The CDR3 nucleotides read TGTGCCAGCAGCTTTATAGCGGGGGGGTCGGATGAGCAGTTCTTC.

This clonotype was found once. The chain joins TRBV27 to TRBJ2-3; D not resolved. Trimming took 3 bases from V and 1 from J, leaving 14 bases between them. Germline CDR1 MNHEY, CDR2 SMNVEV (reference sequence). The CDR3 covers 16 residues. CDR3 coding DNA: TGTGCCAGCAGTTTCAGCCCGGATACTCGCACAGATACGCAGTATTTT. Protein sequence: CASSFSPDTRTDTQYF.

This clonotype was counted a few times. V is TRBV7-9 and J is TRBJ2-1; tentative D call: TRBD2 (5 bases). Germline loops: CDR1 SEHNR, CDR2 FQNEAQ (reference sequence). The CDR3 runs to 14 residues. The V end was cut by 4 bases, the J end by 7 bases, with 14 bases between. The CDR3 sequence: CASSSLDPWNEQFF. In DNA, the CDR3 is TGTGCCAGCAGCTCACTAGACCCCTGGAATGAGCAGTTCTTC. The full variable domain, completed using reference TRBV7-9 and TRBJ2-1, is DTGVSQNPRHKITKRGQNVTFRCDPISEHNRLYWYRQTLGQGPEFLTYFQNEAQLEKSRLLSDRFSAERPKGSFSTLEIQRTEQGDSAMYLCASSSLDPWNEQFFGPGTRLTVL.

This clonotype was recorded many times. V gene TRBV12-3 or TRBV12-4 combines with J gene TRBJ2-1; 8 nucleotides align to TRBD2. The V segment lost 3 bases and the J segment 3 bases; nucleotides outside the gene matches: 4. The CDR3 loop spans 15 amino acids. The CDR3 is CASSFLGGDYNEQFF. CDR3 nucleotide sequence: TGTGCCAGCAGTTTCCTCGGGGGGGACTACAATGAGCAGTTCTTC.

The rearrangement uses TRBV2 and TRBJ2-1; 10 bases are shared with TRBD2. Trimming took 7 bases from V and 6 from J; bases not matched to a gene: 9. CDR3 size: 15 residues. Germline V gene sequence: CDR1 SNHLY, CDR2 FYNNEI. The CDR3 DNA reads as TGTGCCAGCATACGCCTAGCGGGGGCGTTCAATGAGCAGTTCTTC. Amino acid sequence: CASIRLAGAFNEQFF.

CDR3 in amino acids: CASSLRRIALYNEQFF. For the CDR3, the DNA is TGTGCCAGCAGTTTGCGACGTATCGCCCTCTACAATGAGCAGTTCTTC. The J gene is TRBJ2-1, the V gene TRBV28; unclear D gene. Germline CDR1 reads MDHEN; CDR2 reads SYDVKM. With 3 bases removed from V and 3 bases from J, the gap between germline ends came to 15 bases. The CDR3 contains 16 residues.

This sequence joins TRBV29-1 and TRBJ2-5; D uncertain. The V end was cut by 4 bases, the J end by 5 bases, with 17 bases between. In germline, CDR1 is SQVTM, CDR2 ANQGSEA. The CDR3 contains 14 residues. The CDR3 region has the DNA TGCAGCGTTGGGCCTTCCGACGGGTTCGAGACCCAGTACTTC. Its protein is CSVGPSDGFETQYF.

The table lists this clonotype with a few counts. CDR3 sequence: CASSLQTGDYGYTF. Written as DNA, the CDR3 is TGCGCCAGCAGCTTGCAGACAGGGGACTATGGCTACACCTTC. The chain recombines TRBV5-1 with TRBJ1-2, with 8 bases fitting TRBD1. Germline V gives CDR1 SGHRS, CDR2 YFSETQ. The J segment lost 3 bases and the V segment lost 1 base, leaving 2 bases of the junction unmatched. The CDR3 runs 14 residues.

The sample holds a few counts of this clonotype. The V call is TRBV4-1, the J call TRBJ2-2, with 7 bases lining up with TRBD2. V gave up 4 bases and J gave up 4 bases; unmatched junction bases: 12. CDR3 length: 17 amino acids. Germline CDR1 MGHRA, CDR2 YSYEKL. CDR3 protein: CASSRVLGRDVTGELFF. CDR3 nucleotides: TGCGCCAGCAGCCGCGTATTGGGGAGGGATGTCACCGGGGAGCTGTTTTTT.